This paragraph covers one T cell receptor beta chain sequence. Antigen: not known. TCRdb ran MiXCR on the reads and lists one entry per CDR3 protein. The sample records hundreds of thousands of distinct CDR3 sequences, roughly 30% being singletons. The sample originates from a study of T cell repertoires in cytomegalovirus infection. Study-wide background: Newly reported HLA-C-restricted and thoroughly characterized HLA-B-restricted CMV epitopes were employed. Indications came from public TCR beta signatures; they pointed to CMV infection and to a matching HLA type.

V was pared by 5 bases and J by 11 bases, with 12 bases between. Germline CDR1 reads LNHDA; CDR2 reads SQIVND (reference sequence). The CDR3 contains 11 residues. Notes on the study in general: Summed frequency of public TCR beta families distinguished CMV carriers with the relevant HLA. The ex vivo response was dominated by HLA-C-restricted CMV-specific TCR beta clonotypes.

The clonotype originates from a human donor in good health (CMV status not recorded). Some clones in this sample may be carry-over from other donors' samples. Source: cultured PBMCs, taken from culture after CMV antigen stimulation. V and J are TRBV19 and TRBJ1-1; the D gene is possibly TRBD1 (6 bases). The CDR3 here is CASSQGQSAFF. CDR3 in DNA: TGTGCCAGTAGTCAAGGACAGTCGGCTTTCTTT.